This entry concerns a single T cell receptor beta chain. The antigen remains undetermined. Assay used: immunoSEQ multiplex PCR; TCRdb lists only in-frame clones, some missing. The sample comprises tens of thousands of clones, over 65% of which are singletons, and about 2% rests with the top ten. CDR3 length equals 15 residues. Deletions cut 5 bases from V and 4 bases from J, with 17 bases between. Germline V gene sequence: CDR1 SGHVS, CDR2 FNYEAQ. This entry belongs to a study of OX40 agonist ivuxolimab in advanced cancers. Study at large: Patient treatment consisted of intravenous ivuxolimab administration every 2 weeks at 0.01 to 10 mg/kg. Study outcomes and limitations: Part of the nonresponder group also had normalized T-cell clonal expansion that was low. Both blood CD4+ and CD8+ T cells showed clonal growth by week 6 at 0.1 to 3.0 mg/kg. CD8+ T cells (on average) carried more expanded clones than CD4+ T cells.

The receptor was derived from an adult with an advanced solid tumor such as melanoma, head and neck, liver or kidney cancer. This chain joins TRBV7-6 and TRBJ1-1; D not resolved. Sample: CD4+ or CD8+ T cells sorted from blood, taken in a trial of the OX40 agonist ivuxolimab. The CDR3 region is CASSPHSDQGTEAFF. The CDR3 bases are TGTGCCAGCAGCCCTCACAGTGATCAAGGCACTGAAGCTTTCTTT.